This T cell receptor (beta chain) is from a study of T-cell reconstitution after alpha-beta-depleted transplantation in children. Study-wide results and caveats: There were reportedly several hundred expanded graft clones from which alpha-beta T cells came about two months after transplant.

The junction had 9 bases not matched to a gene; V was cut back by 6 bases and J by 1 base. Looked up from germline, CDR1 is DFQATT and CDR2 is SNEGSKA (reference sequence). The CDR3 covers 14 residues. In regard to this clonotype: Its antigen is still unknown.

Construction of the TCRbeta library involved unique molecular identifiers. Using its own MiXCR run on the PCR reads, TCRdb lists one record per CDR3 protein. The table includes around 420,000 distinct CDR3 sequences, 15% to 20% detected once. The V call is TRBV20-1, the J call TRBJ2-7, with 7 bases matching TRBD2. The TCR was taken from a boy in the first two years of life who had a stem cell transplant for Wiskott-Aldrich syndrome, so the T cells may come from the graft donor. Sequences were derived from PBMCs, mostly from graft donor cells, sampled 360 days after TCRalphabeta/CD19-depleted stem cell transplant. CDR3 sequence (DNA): TGCAGTGCCAGCACGGGAGGAAGGTCCTACGAGCAGTACTTC. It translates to CSASTGGRSYEQYF.